These 20 T cell receptor beta chains originate from one sample sequenced in a study of cytomegalovirus exposure and HLA in healthy donors (dated by TCRdb to 2016 to 2017). The receptor library was made with the immunoSEQ multiplex PCR assay. The multiplex PCR relied on a mix of 60 forward primers for TCR Vbeta segments and 13 reverse primers for TCR Jbeta segments. Not all clones reach the TCRdb copy of this immuneACCESS table, which keeps in-frame sequences only. Checked studies attribute under half of the gap to unresolved V genes and leave the rest unexplained. For this sample there are around 180,000 clones; approximately 84% appear just once. The ten largest clones capture approximately 0.25% of the sample. The sequenced sample was PBMCs. The receptors here all came from a boy younger than 18 in good health and CMV-seronegative.

The V gene is TRBV27, the J gene TRBJ2-7; weak D call: TRBD1 (6 bases). The V gene lost 5 bases and the J gene lost 1 base, with 18 bases spanning the gap. This CDR3 has 16 amino acids. In germline, CDR1 is MNHEY, CDR2 SMNVEV (reference sequence). The DNA for the CDR3 is TGTGCCAGCAGTCGGTCCCTCGGGACAATTTCCTACGAGCAGTACTTC. Translated, it gives CASSRSLGTISYEQYF.

V usage is TRBV29-1 and J usage is TRBJ1-2, with 12 nucleotides matching TRBD1. Germline V CDR1 and CDR2: SQVTM, ANQGSEA. The trim removed 2 bases at V and 6 bases at J, leaving 4 bases unmatched. CDR3 length: 14 amino acids. The chain's CDR3 is CSVELGQGANGYTF. For the CDR3, the DNA is TGCAGCGTTGAATTGGGACAGGGGGCGAATGGCTACACCTTC.

The V call is TRBV18, the J call TRBJ2-5, with a weak D call TRBD1 (6 bases). Per germline, CDR1 KGHSH and CDR2 LQKENI. The CDR3 has 15 amino acids. Trimming pared 5 bases from V and 3 bases from J, leaving 16 bases between. The CDR3: CASSGGAFLEETQYF. As DNA, the CDR3 is TGTGCCAGCTCAGGGGGCGCGTTTCTCGAAGAGACCCAGTACTTC.

This clone has more than one count but fewer than ten. The rearrangement links TRBV5-1 to TRBJ2-5, with TRBD1 matching 9 bases. Germline CDR1 SGHRS, CDR2 YFSETQ. Trimming took 0 bases from V and 5 from J; bases not matched to a gene: 5. The CDR3 has 15 residues. CDR3 region: CASSLGQGVGETQYF. As DNA, the CDR3 is TGCGCCAGCAGCTTGGGACAGGGGGTTGGTGAGACCCAGTACTTC.

The chain links TRBV30 to TRBJ1-1, with D possibly matching TRBD1 (6 bases). CDR3 size: 14 residues. With 4 bases removed from V and 6 bases from J, the gap between germline ends came to 18 bases. The germline V gene encodes CDR1 GTSNPN and CDR2 SVGIG (reference sequence). This CDR3 is CAWTGDGVFAEAFF. In nucleotides, the CDR3 is TGTGCCTGGACAGGGGACGGTGTGTTCGCTGAAGCTTTCTTT. Using reference TRBV30 and TRBJ1-1 for the parts outside the CDR3, the full variable domain is SQTIHQWPATLVQPVGSPLSLECTVEGTSNPNLYWYRQAAGRGLQLLFYSVGIGQISSEVPQNLSASRPQDRQFILSSKKLLLSDSGFYLCAWTGDGVFAEAFFGQGTRLTVV.

V is TRBV11-2 and J is TRBJ1-1; 9 bases match TRBD1. The CDR3 is 15 amino acids. Germline-derived CDR1 and CDR2 are SGHAT and FQNNGV. Germline trimming cut 7 bases from V and 6 bases from J; bases unmatched to any gene: 12. CDR3 in amino acids: CASTQGDREVAEAFF. CDR3 coding DNA: TGTGCCAGCACCCAAGGGGACAGGGAGGTGGCTGAAGCTTTCTTT.

This chain links TRBV4-1 with TRBJ2-1; D possibly corresponds to TRBD2 (7 bases). V lost 5 bases, J lost 4 bases, and 18 bases lay in between. Germline CDR1 is MGHRA and CDR2 is YSYEKL. This CDR3 has 16 amino acids. CDR3 DNA: TGCGCCAGCAGCGGGGGGGGCGGGAGTAGGTACAATGAGCAGTTCTTC. Protein sequence: CASSGGGGSRYNEQFF.

The chain recombines TRBV11-2 with TRBJ1-2; 12 nucleotides line up with TRBD1. The CDR3 runs to 17 residues. V gave up 5 bases and J gave up 5 bases; unmatched junction bases: 12. Germline-derived CDR1 and CDR2 are SGHAT and FQNNGV. The CDR3 spells CASSQVWDRGRNYGYTF. CDR3 bases: TGTGCCAGCAGCCAAGTCTGGGACAGGGGGCGCAATTATGGCTACACCTTC.

V gene TRBV5-1 combines with J gene TRBJ1-1, with D possibly matching TRBD1 (6 bases). Trimming left V 4 bases short and J 0 bases short, with 13 bases between. The CDR3 covers 15 residues. Germline V gives CDR1 SGHRS, CDR2 YFSETQ. CDR3 sequence: CASSVGGGMNTEAFF. CDR3 sequence (DNA): TGCGCCAGCAGCGTAGGGGGTGGAATGAACACTGAAGCTTTCTTT.

The chain links TRBV18 to TRBJ1-1, with 7 positions matching TRBD1. CDR1 and CDR2 from the germline V gene are KGHSH and LQKENI. J was trimmed by 0 bases and V by 4 bases; bases with no gene match: 5. The CDR3 sequence is 15 residues long. CDR3 nucleotides: TGTGCCAGCTCACGGACGACAGGGATGAACACTGAAGCTTTCTTT. Its protein is CASSRTTGMNTEAFF.

As concerns this clone: Since the CDR3 does not end with the conserved phenylalanine or tryptophan, this likely comes from a read error. This chain joins TRBV5-6 and TRBJ1-2; D is ambiguous. The CDR3 covers 16 residues. V was shortened by 3 bases and J by 8 bases, with 23 bases between the two germline ends. From germline, CDR1 is SGHDT and CDR2 YYEEEE. CDR3 region: CASSSTNGRTTLGYTL. As DNA, the CDR3 is TGTGCCAGCAGCTCAACTAATGGGAGGACCACCCTCGGCTACACCCTC.

The chain uses TRBV19 and TRBJ2-1; tentatively, D is TRBD1 (6 bases). From germline, CDR1 is LNHDA and CDR2 SQIVND (reference sequence). This CDR3 contains 16 residues. The V and J ends lost 4 bases and 5 bases respectively, with 18 bases between them. The CDR3 DNA is TGTGCCAGTAGTACCCGGGAAACAGGGTCTCACAATGAGCAGTTCTTC. Translating it yields CASSTRETGSHNEQFF.

The chain has TRBV30 and TRBJ2-5; D is possibly TRBD1 (6 bases). Trimming shortened V by 0 bases and J by 5 bases, and 10 bases separated the two germline ends. CDR3 length: 13 residues. Germline values: CDR1 GTSNPN, CDR2 SVGIG (reference sequence). The CDR3 coding sequence is TGTGCCTGGAGTGTAAATCAGGGGGAGACCCAGTACTTC. Protein: CAWSVNQGETQYF.

The J gene is TRBJ2-7, the V gene TRBV2; 11 bases are a match to TRBD1. Trimming took 6 bases from V and 9 from J; bases not matched to a gene: 4. Germline loops: CDR1 SNHLY, CDR2 FYNNEI. The CDR3 extends over 12 amino acids. For the CDR3, the DNA is TGTGCCAGCAGGGGACAGGGGGTCAGGCAGTACTTC. Translation: CASRGQGVRQYF.

The rearrangement links TRBV6-5 to TRBJ1-5; 7 positions agree with TRBD1. CDR1 is MNHEY, CDR2 SVGAGI, per germline. J was trimmed by 4 bases and V by 4 bases; bases with no gene match: 1. CDR3 length: 13 amino acids. The DNA of the CDR3 is TGTGCCAGCAGTTCAGGGGGAAATCAGCCCCAGCATTTT. This translates into CASSSGGNQPQHF.

This rearrangement joins TRBV6-5 to TRBJ2-5, with 11 bases that match TRBD2. The V segment lost 5 bases and the J segment 9 bases; nucleotides outside the gene matches: 5. The CDR3 loop spans 13 amino acids. Germline V lookup: CDR1 MNHEY, CDR2 SVGAGI. The CDR3 DNA follows: TGTGCCAGCAGTCGAAGGGGACTAGCGGCCCAGTACTTC. As protein: CASSRRGLAAQYF.

V usage is TRBV6-1 and J usage is TRBJ1-1; the D gene is possibly TRBD1 (6 bases). The V gene's germline CDR1 is MNHNS and CDR2 SASEGT. This CDR3 is 13 amino acids long. With 9 bases removed from V and 5 bases from J, the gap between germline ends came to 16 bases. Here the CDR3 reads CASTLRGLTEAFF. CDR3 sequence (DNA): TGTGCCAGTACATTGAGGGGGTTGACTGAAGCTTTCTTT.

V is TRBV6-5 and J is TRBJ1-2; 8 positions agree with TRBD1. Germline CDR1 reads MNHEY; CDR2 reads SVGAGI. The CDR3 is 15 residues long. V shed 2 bases and J 5 bases; nucleotides not matched to a gene: 7. The CDR3 is CASSYLGQGYYGYTF. Written as DNA, the CDR3 is TGTGCCAGCAGTTACCTCGGACAGGGATATTATGGCTACACCTTC.

This chain uses TRBV5-1 with TRBJ2-3, with D tentatively TRBD1 (5 bases). Deletions cut 3 bases from V and 0 bases from J, with 14 bases between. The CDR3 length is 16 residues. CDR1 is SGHRS, CDR2 YFSETQ, per germline. In DNA, the CDR3 is TGCGCCAGCAGCTCGGCCGGGCAGGGAAGCACAGATACGCAGTATTTT. Its translation: CASSSAGQGSTDTQYF.

V gene TRBV30 combines with J gene TRBJ2-7, with TRBD2 identical over 10 bases. V lost 2 bases to trimming and J lost 4 bases; unmatched junction nucleotides: 8. CDR3 length: 15 residues. The germline V gene has CDR1 GTSNPN and CDR2 SVGIG (reference sequence). CDR3 sequence reads: CAWSPPSGSLYEQYF. CDR3 DNA: TGTGCCTGGAGTCCCCCTAGCGGGAGTTTGTACGAGCAGTACTTC.